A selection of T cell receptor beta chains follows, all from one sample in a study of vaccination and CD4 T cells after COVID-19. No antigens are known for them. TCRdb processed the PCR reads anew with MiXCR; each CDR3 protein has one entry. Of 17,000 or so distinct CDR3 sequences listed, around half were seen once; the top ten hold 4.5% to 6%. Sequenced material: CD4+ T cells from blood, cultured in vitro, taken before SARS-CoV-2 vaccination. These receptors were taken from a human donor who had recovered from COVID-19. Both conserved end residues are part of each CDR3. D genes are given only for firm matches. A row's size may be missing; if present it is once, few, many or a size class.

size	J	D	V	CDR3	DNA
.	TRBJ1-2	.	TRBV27	CASSSRAKYGYTF	TGTGCCAGCAGTTCCAGGGCCAAATATGGCTACACCTTC
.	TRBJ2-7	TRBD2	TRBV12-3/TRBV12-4	CASRTSGGGYEQYF	TGTGCCAGCAGAACTAGCGGGGGGGGCTACGAGCAGTACTTC
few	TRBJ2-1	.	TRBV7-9	CASSLIGGKIQNEQFF	TGTGCCAGCAGCTTAATTGGGGGAAAAATACAAAATGAGCAGTTCTTC
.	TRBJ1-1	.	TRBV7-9	CASSSWGAGSTEAFF	TGTGCCAGCAGCTCATGGGGGGCAGGGAGTACTGAAGCTTTCTTT
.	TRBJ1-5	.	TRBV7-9	CASSYVDQPQHF	TGTGCCAGCAGCTACGTCGATCAGCCCCAGCATTTT
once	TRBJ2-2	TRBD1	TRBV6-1	CASRRGQGNTGELFF	TGTGCCAGCAGGCGGGGACAGGGGAACACCGGGGAGCTGTTTTTT
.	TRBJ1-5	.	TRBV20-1	CSARAPGSGNQPQHF	TGCAGTGCTAGAGCCCCAGGGAGTGGGAATCAGCCCCAGCATTTT
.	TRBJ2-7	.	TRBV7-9	CASSLGRTPLYEQYF	TGTGCCAGCAGCTTAGGGCGGACACCTCTCTACGAGCAGTACTTC
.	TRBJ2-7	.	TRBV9	CASSVSTETEQYF	TGTGCCAGCAGCGTATCAACGGAGACCGAGCAGTACTTC
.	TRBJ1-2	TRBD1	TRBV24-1	CATAGTGDVGYTF	TGTGCCACCGCCGGGACAGGGGACGTTGGCTACACCTTC
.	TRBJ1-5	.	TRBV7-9	CASSLAGVEPQHF	TGTGCCAGCAGCTTAGCTGGAGTCGAGCCCCAGCATTTT
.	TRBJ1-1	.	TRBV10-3	CAISVAANTEAFF	TGTGCCATCAGTGTGGCGGCAAACACTGAAGCTTTCTTT
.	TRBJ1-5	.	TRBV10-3	CAISVGLDSNQPQHF	TGTGCCATCAGTGTCGGGTTAGATAGCAATCAGCCCCAGCATTTT
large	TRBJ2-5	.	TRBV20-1	CSASPGAETQYF	TGCAGTGCTAGTCCAGGGGCAGAGACCCAGTACTTC
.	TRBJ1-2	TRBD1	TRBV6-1	CASSRARTGPYGYTF	TGTGCCAGCAGTCGCGCCCGGACAGGGCCCTATGGCTACACCTTC
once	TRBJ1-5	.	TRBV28	CAASGFLRTYSNQPQHF	TGTGCCGCCAGCGGGTTTCTGAGGACGTATAGCAATCAGCCCCAGCATTTT
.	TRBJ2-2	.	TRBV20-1	CSARDSWGARPGELFF	TGCAGTGCTAGAGATTCCTGGGGGGCACGGCCCGGGGAGCTGTTTTTT
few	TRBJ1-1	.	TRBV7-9	CASSSIVVQGRNNTEAFF	TGTGCCAGCAGCTCAATAGTAGTTCAGGGACGGAATAACACTGAAGCTTTCTTT
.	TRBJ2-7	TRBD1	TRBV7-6	CASSRQGVKEQYF	TGTGCCAGCAGCCGACAGGGGGTAAAAGAGCAGTACTTC
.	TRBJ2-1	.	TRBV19	CASSMRAGSSYNEQFF	TGTGCCAGTAGTATGCGGGCGGGGAGTTCCTACAATGAGCAGTTCTTC
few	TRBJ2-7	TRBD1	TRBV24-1	CATSEGQGWTYEQYF	TGTGCCACCAGTGAGGGACAGGGGTGGACCTACGAGCAGTACTTC
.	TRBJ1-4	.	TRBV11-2	CASSPKATPEKLFF	TGTGCCAGCAGCCCCAAGGCCACACCGGAAAAACTGTTTTTT
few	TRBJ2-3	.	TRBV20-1	CSARDPQASSDTQYF	TGCAGTGCTAGAGATCCCCAGGCTTCCTCAGATACGCAGTATTTT
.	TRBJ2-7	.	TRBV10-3	CAISELGEQYF	TGTGCCATCAGTGAGTTGGGAGAGCAGTACTTC
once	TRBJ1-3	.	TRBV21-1	CASRVENTIYF	TGTGCCAGCAGAGTGGAAAACACCATATATTTT
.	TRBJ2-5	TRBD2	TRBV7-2	CASSVASGETQYF	TGTGCCAGCAGCGTTGCTAGCGGAGAGACCCAGTACTTC
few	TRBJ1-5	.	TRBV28	CASSLSGAGFNQPQHF	TGTGCCAGCAGTTTATCTGGGGCAGGGTTCAATCAGCCCCAGCATTTT
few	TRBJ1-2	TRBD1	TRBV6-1	CASQPGGLGGYTF	TGTGCCAGCCAGCCAGGGGGACTTGGCGGCTACACCTTC
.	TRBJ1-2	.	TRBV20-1	CSAPPGGGPANYGYTF	TGCAGTGCCCCACCGGGAGGAGGCCCAGCTAACTATGGCTACACCTTC
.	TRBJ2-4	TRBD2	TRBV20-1	CSTPTSFAGVNIQYF	TGCAGCACACCGACCTCTTTTGCGGGAGTAAACATTCAGTACTTC
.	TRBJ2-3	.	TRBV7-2	CASSPDSLGTDTQYF	TGTGCCAGCAGCCCCGATTCCCTGGGCACAGATACGCAGTATTTT
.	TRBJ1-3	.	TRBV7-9	CASSLGGTGNTIYF	TGTGCCAGCAGCCTGGGCGGGACTGGAAACACCATATATTTT
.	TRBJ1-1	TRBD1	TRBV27	CASSRPQGSEAFF	TGTGCCAGCAGTCGTCCACAGGGGTCTGAAGCTTTCTTT
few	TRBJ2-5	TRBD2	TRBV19	CASSTTSGGQETQYF	TGTGCCAGTAGTACGACTAGCGGGGGGCAAGAGACCCAGTACTTC
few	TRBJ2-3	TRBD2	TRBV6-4	CASRVSGSGTDTQYF	TGTGCCAGCAGAGTTAGCGGGAGCGGCACAGATACGCAGTATTTT
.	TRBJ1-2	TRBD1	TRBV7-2	CASTPGGPKANYGYTF	TGTGCCAGCACTCCAGGGGGGCCAAAAGCTAACTATGGCTACACCTTC
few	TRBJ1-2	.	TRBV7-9	CASSQEGYGYTF	TGTGCCAGCAGCCAAGAGGGCTATGGCTACACCTTC
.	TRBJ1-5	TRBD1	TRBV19	CASGDRGYQPQHF	TGTGCCAGCGGGGACAGGGGTTATCAGCCCCAGCATTTT
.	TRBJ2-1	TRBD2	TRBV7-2	CASSLAKLAGYYNEQFF	TGTGCCAGCAGCTTAGCGAAGCTAGCGGGGTACTACAATGAGCAGTTCTTC
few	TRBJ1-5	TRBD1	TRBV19	CASSTGTGRRSNQPQHF	TGTGCCAGTAGCACCGGGACAGGTCGGAGAAGCAATCAGCCCCAGCATTTT
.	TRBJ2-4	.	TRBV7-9	CASSHPGFGIQYF	TGTGCCAGCAGCCACCCAGGTTTCGGCATTCAGTACTTC
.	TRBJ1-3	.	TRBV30	CAWSSVRPSGSGNTIYF	TGTGCCTGGAGCTCCGTACGGCCCTCCGGCTCTGGAAACACCATATATTTT
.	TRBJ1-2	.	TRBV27	CASGQTGNYGYTF	TGTGCCAGCGGACAGACAGGAAACTATGGCTACACCTTC
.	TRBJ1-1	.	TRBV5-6	CASSWIAVNTEAFF	TGTGCCAGCAGTTGGATCGCGGTGAACACTGAAGCTTTCTTT
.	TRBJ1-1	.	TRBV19	CASSRDTLNTEAFF	TGTGCCAGTAGCAGGGACACACTGAACACTGAAGCTTTCTTT
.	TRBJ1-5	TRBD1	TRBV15	CATSSYRGTNQPQHF	TGTGCCACCAGCTCTTACAGGGGGACTAATCAGCCCCAGCATTTT
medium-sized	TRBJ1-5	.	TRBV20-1	CSARDWRDPGSNQPQHF	TGCAGTGCTAGAGATTGGAGGGACCCGGGAAGCAATCAGCCCCAGCATTTT
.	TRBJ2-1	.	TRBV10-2	CASTAGAYDEQFF	TGCGCCAGCACCGCAGGGGCATACGATGAGCAGTTCTTC
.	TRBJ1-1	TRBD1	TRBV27	CASSLSDRDRAEAFF	TGTGCCAGCAGTTTATCCGACAGGGACCGGGCTGAAGCTTTCTTT
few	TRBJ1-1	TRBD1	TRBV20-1	CSAGQGAEAFF	TGCAGTGCGGGACAGGGTGCTGAAGCTTTCTTT